This T cell receptor beta chain was captured by sequencing in a study of blood T cell repertoires in COVID-19. Study context: Material from acute and convalescent COVID-19 was sourced from the United States, Italy and Spain.

The assay was immunoSEQ multiplex PCR, and TCRdb's table has in-frame clones only and misses some. The table shows about 140,000 clones, with around 80% occurring only once. This CDR3 contains 14 residues. J lost 5 bases, V lost 6 bases, and 10 bases had no gene match. CDR1 SQVTM and CDR2 ANQGSEA come from the germline V gene. Categorization into cohorts depended on clinical history that participants reported. Shortly before study entry, within 2 weeks, exposed participants had met a COVID-19 case. V is TRBV29-1 and J is TRBJ1-1, with TRBD1 matching 9 bases. This receptor was identified in a man between 65 and 79 years old who had been exposed to COVID-19. Sequencing was done on a sample of PBMCs or T cells enriched from blood (not recorded which). CDR3 coding DNA: TGCAGCGTCCGAGCCGGGACAGGGATGACTGAAGCTTTCTTT. Translating gives CSVRAGTGMTEAFF.